This TCR beta chain emerged from a study of OX40 agonist ivuxolimab in advanced cancers. Background for the entire study: Ivuxolimab was an agonistic, fully human IgG2 monoclonal antibody directed against OX40 (CD134), a costimulatory receptor. Intravenous ivuxolimab was administered to patients every 2 weeks at six dose levels: 0.01, 0.1, 0.3, 1.5, 3 and 10 mg/kg. Of the approximately 50 patients in dose escalation, around 19 had hepatocellular carcinoma, some 15 had melanoma, 9 had renal cell carcinoma and 9 had head and neck cancer. A male proportion of roughly 80% and a mean age of approximately 61 years, ranging from 23 to 79, were recorded for the dose-escalation cohort. Patients were allowed to have had prior anti-PD-1, anti-PD-L1 or anti-CTLA-4 therapy, and roughly 40% of the dose-escalation patients had previously received checkpoint inhibitors. Partial responses were achieved by three dose-escalation patients, of whom one had hepatocellular carcinoma and two had cutaneous melanoma. The point of sequencing TCRbeta in the periphery was to test whether ivuxolimab changed TCR sequence diversity and drove clonal T-cell expansion. The paper describes the monotherapy dose-escalation part (N of about 54 patients) of the phase I trial of ivuxolimab.

Notes on this clone: The antigen it binds to is not known. It has no much larger one-base neighbor in the sample; base qualities were not kept.

Taken from cysteine to phenylalanine, the CDR3 has 16 residues. The kept DNA is CDR3 alone, 48 bases in frame from the first base. For CDR1 and CDR2, the germline V gene lists MNHNS and SASEGT. V loses 2 bases at its end and J loses 0 bases; junction bases beyond the gene matches: 5. The trial excluded patients who had a history of autoimmune disease or were on systemic immunosuppression. Peripheral blood for TCR sequencing was collected from all dose cohorts at baseline, on cycle 4 day 1, and on cycle 7 day 1. The samples were drawn from a first-in-human, open-label, multicenter phase I dose-escalation trial of ivuxolimab. Adults with locally advanced or metastatic melanoma, renal cell, hepatocellular, or head and neck squamous cell carcinoma were enrolled in the trial. Before TCR sequencing, CD4+ and CD8+ T cells were separately sorted from peripheral blood. To sequence the TCRbeta CDR3 region, genomic DNA was isolated from the sorted cells. The immunoSEQ Assay was used to sequence the TCRbeta CDR3 regions. TCRdb mirrors the immuneACCESS table, restricted to in-frame sequences. Some clones are absent from its copies; in checked studies, under half trace to an unresolved V gene, and the reason for the others is unknown. The sample table lists some 15,000 clones, roughly 80% of them with a count of one. The biggest ten clones account for roughly a third of the sample.

Points the paper makes about the study in general: In partial responders in the 0.1-3.0 mg/kg groups, normalized peripheral clonal expansion was found to be among the lowest, especially among CD8+ T cells. Low levels of normalized T-cell clonal expansion were also seen in some patients who did not respond. The antigen specificity of the clonally expanded peripheral T cells was not determined. After ivuxolimab, more expanded clones were found on average in CD8+ T cells than in CD4+ T cells. At doses from 0.1 to 3.0 mg/kg, clonal expansion was seen in both CD4+ and CD8+ blood T cells between baseline and week 6.

The chain employs TRBV6-1 and TRBJ2-7, with 9 junctional bases fitting TRBD1. The TCR was taken from an adult with an advanced solid tumor such as melanoma, head and neck, liver or kidney cancer. The source was CD4+ or CD8+ T cells sorted from blood, collected in a trial of the OX40 agonist ivuxolimab. The nucleotide sequence reads as follows: TGTGCCAGCAGTGAAAATGAGGGACAGGGCTCCTACGAGCAGTACTTC. Its protein reads: CASSENEGQGSYEQYF.